Listed below are T cell receptor beta chains from one sample, sequenced in a study of cytomegalovirus exposure and HLA in healthy donors. TCRdb's copy holds only in-frame clones and misses some; the assay was immunoSEQ multiplex PCR. The data contain over 75,000 clones, 82% of them singletons. Sequenced sample: PBMCs. These receptors all stem from a young man in good health and CMV-seropositive. The CDR3 runs from the conserved cysteine through the conserved F or W. The D gene is left open where the match is weak. Size tells how often a clone was seen (once, few, many) or the class of an expanded clone, and some rows leave it out.

V: TRBV5-1; size: once; D: NA; J: TRBJ2-5; CDR3: CASSFIPSETQYF; DNA: TGCGCCAGCAGCTTTATCCCGTCCGAGACCCAGTACTTC
V: TRBV19; size: NA; D: TRBD2; J: TRBJ2-1; CDR3: CASSIVSAGGPRYEQFF; DNA: TGTGCCAGTAGTATAGTTTCAGCGGGAGGGCCGCGGTATGAGCAGTTCTTC
V: TRBV20-1; size: NA; D: NA; J: TRBJ1-2; CDR3: CSAVPYGYTF; DNA: TGCAGTGCCGTCCCCTATGGCTACACCTTC
V: TRBV28; size: NA; D: NA; J: TRBJ2-5; CDR3: CASAGHETQYF; DNA: TGTGCCAGCGCGGGCCACGAGACCCAGTACTTC
V: TRBV19; size: few; D: TRBD1; J: TRBJ1-1; CDR3: CASSWTDRAFF; DNA: TGTGCCAGTAGTTGGACGGACAGGGCTTTCTTT
V: TRBV9; size: NA; D: NA; J: TRBJ2-7; CDR3: CASSVEPGSSYEQYF; DNA: TGTGCCAGCAGCGTAGAGCCAGGTAGCTCCTACGAGCAGTACTTC
V: TRBV6-6; size: NA; D: TRBD1; J: TRBJ1-5; CDR3: CASSYEGAAQPQHF; DNA: TGTGCCAGCAGTTACGAGGGGGCGGCTCAGCCCCAGCATTTT
V: TRBV6-1; size: NA; D: NA; J: TRBJ1-2; CDR3: CASNSPGTNYGYTF; DNA: TGTGCCAGCAACTCTCCCGGGACAAACTATGGCTACACCTTC
V: TRBV27; size: NA; D: TRBD1; J: TRBJ1-5; CDR3: CASRKGQGNQPQHF; DNA: TGTGCCAGTCGAAAGGGACAGGGGAATCAGCCCCAGCATTTT
V: TRBV9; size: NA; D: NA; J: TRBJ2-5; CDR3: CASSVASSIGEQYF; DNA: TGTGCCAGCAGCGTAGCTAGCTCTATCGGTGAGCAGTACTTC
V: TRBV25-1; size: NA; D: TRBD1; J: TRBJ1-2; CDR3: CASSRQGRSGYTF; DNA: TGTGCCAGCAGTAGACAGGGGCGAAGTGGCTACACCTTC
V: TRBV11-2; size: NA; D: TRBD2; J: TRBJ2-2; CDR3: CASSSPRTSGRSGGELFF; DNA: TGTGCCAGCAGCTCCCCCCGGACTAGCGGGAGGTCAGGAGGGGAGCTGTTTTTT
V: TRBV6-6; size: NA; D: NA; J: TRBJ2-2; CDR3: CASSLTETHTGELFF; DNA: TGTGCCAGCAGCCTGACAGAGACGCACACCGGGGAGCTGTTTTTT
V: TRBV25-1; size: NA; D: NA; J: TRBJ1-6; CDR3: CASSAPGSLGSPLHF; DNA: TGTGCCAGCAGTGCCCCCGGGAGCCTGGGTTCACCCCTCCACTTT
V: TRBV4-1; size: NA; D: NA; J: TRBJ1-5; CDR3: CASSQRGGEWGNQPQHF; DNA: TGCGCCAGCAGCCAACGGGGAGGCGAATGGGGCAATCAGCCCCAGCATTTT
V: TRBV29-1; size: once; D: NA; J: TRBJ1-5; CDR3: CSVGASDRYQPQHF; DNA: TGCAGCGTTGGAGCCTCCGACAGGTATCAGCCCCAGCATTTT
V: TRBV5-1; size: NA; D: TRBD1; J: TRBJ2-7; CDR3: CASSPRTGGTYEQYF; DNA: TGCGCCAGCAGCCCTAGGACAGGCGGCACCTACGAGCAGTACTTC
V: TRBV7-2; size: NA; D: NA; J: TRBJ1-2; CDR3: CASSQTRDYGYTF; DNA: TGTGCCAGCAGCCAGACTCGAGACTATGGCTACACCTTC
V: TRBV28; size: NA; D: NA; J: TRBJ2-7; CDR3: CASSFGPLSVHEQYF; DNA: TGTGCCAGCAGTTTTGGGCCCCTCTCCGTCCACGAGCAGTACTTC
V: TRBV4-3; size: NA; D: TRBD2; J: TRBJ2-4; CDR3: CASSQDPGLANKNIQYF; DNA: TGCGCCAGCAGCCAAGATCCCGGACTAGCTAACAAAAACATTCAGTACTTC
V: TRBV29-1; size: NA; D: TRBD2; J: TRBJ2-3; CDR3: CSVPPTSGITDTQYF; DNA: TGCAGCGTCCCCCCGACTAGCGGGATCACAGATACGCAGTATTTT
V: TRBV27; size: NA; D: NA; J: TRBJ2-5; CDR3: CASSLSLTGETQYF; DNA: TGTGCCAGCAGTTTATCCTTAACAGGAGAGACCCAGTACTTC
V: TRBV4-3; size: NA; D: TRBD1; J: TRBJ1-5; CDR3: CASSQQQGLNQPQHF; DNA: TGCGCCAGCAGCCAACAACAGGGGCTTAATCAGCCCCAGCATTTT
V: TRBV28; size: NA; D: NA; J: TRBJ2-7; CDR3: CASTRGPYEQYF; DNA: TGTGCCAGCACCCGCGGGCCCTACGAGCAGTACTTC
V: TRBV19; size: NA; D: TRBD1; J: TRBJ1-4; CDR3: CASSRTGKLFF; DNA: TGTGCCAGTAGTCGGACAGGGAAGCTGTTTTTT
V: TRBV7-6; size: NA; D: NA; J: TRBJ1-4; CDR3: CASSLLADNEKLFF; DNA: TGTGCCAGCAGCTTATTGGCAGATAATGAAAAACTGTTTTTT
V: TRBV7-9; size: NA; D: NA; J: TRBJ2-7; CDR3: CASSLGERVYEQYF; DNA: TGTGCCAGCAGCTTAGGCGAGCGGGTCTACGAGCAGTACTTC
V: TRBV27; size: NA; D: NA; J: TRBJ1-2; CDR3: CASMGSGRSGGYTF; DNA: TGTGCCAGCATGGGGTCTGGCCGGAGCGGTGGCTACACCTTC
V: TRBV5-1; size: NA; D: TRBD2; J: TRBJ2-1; CDR3: CASSSQREWYNEQFF; DNA: TGCGCCAGCAGCTCCCAGCGGGAGTGGTACAATGAGCAGTTCTTC
V: TRBV6-5; size: NA; D: NA; J: TRBJ1-4; CDR3: CASNLITNEKLFF; DNA: TGTGCCAGCAACCTAATAACTAATGAAAAACTGTTTTTT
V: TRBV18; size: NA; D: TRBD1; J: TRBJ1-4; CDR3: CASSPVEGANVRTNEKLFF; DNA: TGTGCCAGCTCACCCGTCGAGGGGGCTAATGTTCGGACTAATGAAAAACTGTTTTTT
V: TRBV6-1; size: few; D: TRBD1; J: TRBJ1-4; CDR3: CASSDYRGTGKLFF; DNA: TGTGCCAGCAGTGACTACAGGGGGACGGGGAAACTGTTTTTT
V: TRBV6-1; size: NA; D: TRBD1; J: TRBJ1-5; CDR3: CASSGTGGQPQHF; DNA: TGTGCCAGCAGTGGGACAGGGGGGCAGCCCCAGCATTTT
V: TRBV19; size: NA; D: TRBD2; J: TRBJ2-1; CDR3: CASRDARTSGAYNEQFF; DNA: TGTGCCAGTAGGGATGCCCGGACTAGCGGGGCCTACAATGAGCAGTTCTTC
V: TRBV2; size: NA; D: NA; J: TRBJ2-2; CDR3: CASREQQGGTGELFF; DNA: TGTGCCAGCAGGGAACAACAGGGAGGGACCGGGGAGCTGTTTTTT
V: TRBV7-2; size: NA; D: NA; J: TRBJ1-4; CDR3: CASSLARGGGNEKLFF; DNA: TGTGCCAGCAGCTTAGCGCGGGGGGGAGGGAATGAAAAACTGTTTTTT
V: TRBV7-2; size: once; D: TRBD2; J: TRBJ2-3; CDR3: CASSLALSGTNTQYF; DNA: TGTGCCAGCAGCTTAGCGTTAAGCGGGACTAATACGCAGTATTTT
V: TRBV7-2; size: NA; D: NA; J: TRBJ1-1; CDR3: CASSSRVGAEAFF; DNA: TGTGCCAGCAGCTCCAGGGTTGGGGCTGAAGCTTTCTTT
V: TRBV14; size: NA; D: TRBD2; J: TRBJ2-1; CDR3: CASSQGGGSYNEQFF; DNA: TGTGCCAGCAGCCAAGGGGGGGGGTCCTACAATGAGCAGTTCTTC
V: TRBV6-1; size: NA; D: TRBD1; J: TRBJ2-1; CDR3: CASRRTGQTYNEQFF; DNA: TGTGCCAGCCGCCGGACAGGGCAAACCTACAATGAGCAGTTCTTC
V: TRBV4-3; size: NA; D: TRBD2; J: TRBJ2-4; CDR3: CASSLGSGPREDIQYF; DNA: TGCGCCAGCAGCCTCGGATCGGGACCCCGGGAGGACATTCAGTACTTC
V: TRBV30; size: few; D: NA; J: TRBJ1-6; CDR3: CAWSGQGGSPLHF; DNA: TGTGCCTGGAGTGGGCAGGGCGGTTCACCCCTCCACTTT
V: TRBV2; size: NA; D: NA; J: TRBJ2-3; CDR3: CASTRSRADTQYF; DNA: TGTGCCAGCACCCGATCGAGGGCAGATACGCAGTATTTT
V: TRBV10-2; size: NA; D: NA; J: TRBJ2-2; CDR3: CASSDIYRDPTGELFF; DNA: TGCGCCAGCAGCGATATATACAGGGACCCGACCGGGGAGCTGTTTTTT
V: TRBV19; size: NA; D: TRBD2; J: TRBJ2-7; CDR3: CASSSLRLAGGPGEQYF; DNA: TGTGCCAGTAGTTCCTTACGACTAGCGGGAGGGCCTGGCGAGCAGTACTTC
V: TRBV14; size: NA; D: NA; J: TRBJ1-1; CDR3: CASNPTGNTEAFF; DNA: TGTGCCAGCAACCCCACAGGGAACACTGAAGCTTTCTTT
V: TRBV7-8; size: once; D: TRBD1; J: TRBJ1-2; CDR3: CASSLTGERAEGYTF; DNA: TGTGCCAGCAGCTTAACAGGGGAAAGGGCAGAAGGCTACACCTTC
V: TRBV7-2; size: NA; D: TRBD2; J: TRBJ2-1; CDR3: CASSLGLAGFNEQFF; DNA: TGTGCCAGCAGCTTAGGCCTAGCGGGATTCAATGAGCAGTTCTTC
V: TRBV6-5; size: NA; D: TRBD2; J: TRBJ2-1; CDR3: CASTGTSGGYNEQFF; DNA: TGTGCCAGCACCGGGACTAGCGGGGGTTACAATGAGCAGTTCTTC
V: TRBV7-9; size: NA; D: TRBD1; J: TRBJ1-1; CDR3: CASSPGTGANTEAFF; DNA: TGTGCCAGCAGCCCGGGGACAGGAGCGAACACTGAAGCTTTCTTT
V: TRBV5-5; size: NA; D: TRBD2; J: TRBJ2-3; CDR3: CASSLARLAGPDTQYF; DNA: TGTGCCAGCAGCTTGGCCAGACTAGCGGGCCCAGATACGCAGTATTTT
V: TRBV2; size: once; D: NA; J: TRBJ1-2; CDR3: CASRANNYGYTF; DNA: TGTGCCAGCAGAGCGAATAACTATGGCTACACCTTC
V: TRBV5-5; size: NA; D: TRBD1; J: TRBJ1-1; CDR3: CASSLQTGANTEAFF; DNA: TGTGCCAGCAGCTTACAAACAGGGGCGAACACTGAAGCTTTCTTT
V: TRBV6-1; size: NA; D: TRBD2; J: TRBJ2-7; CDR3: CASSVLAASGSSEQYF; DNA: TGTGCCAGCAGTGTTTTGGCGGCTAGCGGGAGTAGCGAGCAGTACTTC
V: TRBV2; size: NA; D: TRBD1; J: TRBJ2-3; CDR3: CASRGQGSSTDTQYF; DNA: TGTGCCAGCAGGGGACAGGGGTCTAGCACAGATACGCAGTATTTT